This T cell receptor (beta chain) was profiled in a study of Graves' ophthalmopathy and Graves' hyperthyroidism. As for the study in general: Researchers obtained peripheral blood at initial diagnosis, before any treatment had begun. Overall study results and limits: Blood also held most thyroid clonotypes expanded above 0.001 frequency. Ophthalmopathy progression prediction by the model yielded a sensitivity of about 69% and a specificity of under 80%.

Researchers took RNA transcripts and amplified TCR beta CDR3 regions from them. First-round RT-PCR employed HTBI primers, with a second-round multiplex PCR after it. TCRdb reprocessed the multiplex PCR reads via MiXCR and lists one record per CDR3 protein. The data hold about 740,000 distinct CDR3 sequences, with roughly 40% observed a single time. In its sample, this clonotype was seen many times. Its antigen is currently unknown. An end of the junction does not agree with germline; a read error may underlie this. The sequenced material came from peripheral blood. The TCR originated in an adult man with Graves' ophthalmopathy.

CDR3 DNA: TGTGCCAGCAGTTATCCTGGGGAGTCGTCCAATCAGCCCCAGCATTTT. Translating it yields CASSYPGESSNQPQHF. This chain joins TRBV24-1 and TRBJ1-5; D uncertain. Per the germline V gene, CDR1 is KGHDR and CDR2 is SFDVKD. This CDR3 is 16 amino acids long.